This T cell receptor (beta chain) was recovered during a study of OX40 agonist ivuxolimab in advanced cancers. Study-wide background: Administration of intravenous ivuxolimab to patients occurred every 2 weeks at 0.01 to 10 mg/kg.

Libraries were prepared by immunoSEQ multiplex PCR; TCRdb keeps only in-frame clonotypes and omits some of them. The sample records 95,000 to 100,000 clones, just under 85% being singletons. The V end lost 1 base, the J end lost 0 bases, and 8 bases lay between the germline ends. Germline V lookup: CDR1 MNHEY, CDR2 SMNVEV (reference sequence). This CDR3 region has 15 residues. This clone showed up just once. The antigen is undetermined. The study, taken as a whole, reports: Antigen specificity remained undetermined for the expanded peripheral T cells. The study found that CD8+ T cells averaged more expanded clones than CD4+. At doses 0.1 to 3.0 mg/kg, CD4+ and CD8+ clones expanded.

The TCR originated in an adult with an advanced solid tumor such as melanoma, head and neck, liver or kidney cancer. This sequence joins TRBV27 and TRBJ2-3; no firm D call. This specimen consisted of CD4+ or CD8+ T cells sorted from blood, obtained in a trial of the OX40 agonist ivuxolimab. CDR3 nucleotide sequence: TGTGCCAGCAGTTTATTAGGATCTAGCACAGATACGCAGTATTTT. Its protein product is CASSLLGSSTDTQYF.